The clone carrying this TCR beta chain has ten or more counts. The CDR3 contains 13 residues. From germline, CDR1 is SEHNR and CDR2 FQNEAQ (reference sequence). V lost 4 bases and J lost 3, with 10 bases in between. Researchers amplified the TCR beta CDR3 regions from RNA transcripts. TCR CDR3 regions were first amplified by RT-PCR with HTBI primers. TCRdb re-analysed the multiplex PCR reads in MiXCR, keeping a single row per CDR3 protein. The table includes around 250,000 distinct CDR3 sequences, more than 20% detected once. The sample comes from a study of T cells in Graves' hyperthyroidism and ophthalmopathy.

The chain joins TRBV7-9 to TRBJ2-7, with D possibly being TRBD1 or TRBD2 (5 bases each). The sample comprised blood. This receptor was identified in a woman between 35 and 50 years old with Graves' ophthalmopathy. This CDR3 reads CASSSEGIYEQYF. As DNA, the CDR3 is TGTGCCAGCAGCTCTGAGGGGATCTACGAGCAGTACTTC.